The 8 T cell receptor beta chains listed next were all sequenced from one sample in a study of T cells in Graves' hyperthyroidism and ophthalmopathy. The investigators amplified TCR beta CDR3 regions from RNA transcripts. RT-PCR in the first round (using the HTBI primer set) targeted the TCR CDR3. One entry per CDR3 protein, called by TCRdb with MiXCR from the multiplex PCR reads. The sample includes approximately 360,000 distinct CDR3 sequences, around a sixth of them seen just once. The sequencing sample was made of blood. These receptor sequences come from a woman between 18 and 29 years old with Graves' hyperthyroidism that later progressed to Graves' ophthalmopathy.

Notes on this clonotype: Since a much larger clone is just one base distant, this may be a read error. Likely a read error: the CDR3 ends without its conserved phenylalanine or tryptophan. The V and J genes are TRBV28 and TRBJ1-1; D gene uncertain. V lost 4 bases, J lost 0 bases, and 15 bases lay in between. CDR3 length: 16 residues. Germline-derived CDR1 and CDR2 are MDHEN and SYDVKM. CDR3 in amino acids: CASSSPLETVNTEAFL. CDR3 in DNA: TGTGCCAGCAGTTCGCCACTTGAGACGGTGAACACTGAAGCTTTCCTT.

This clonotype was counted many times. The chain combines TRBV20-1 with TRBJ2-7; D is undetermined. This CDR3 is built from 13 residues. Germline CDR1 reads DFQATT; CDR2 reads SNEGSKA (reference sequence). Trimming removed 6 bases at V and 3 bases at J, with 15 bases between. The CDR3 coding sequence is TGCAGTGCCAAGCTAGGAAGTGACTACGAGCAGTACTTC. Protein: CSAKLGSDYEQYF.

Concerning this clonotype itself: Sequence at one end of the junction differs from germline and may be a read error. The rearrangement links TRBV28 to TRBJ2-7; D unresolved. The germline V gene encodes CDR1 MDHEN and CDR2 SYDVKM. The CDR3 covers 12 residues. CDR3 loop: CASSSTIYKQYF. CDR3 nucleotide sequence: TGTGCCAGCAGTTCGACCATCTACAAGCAGTACTTC. The complete variable domain, with remaining parts taken from reference TRBV28 and TRBJ2-7, reads DVKVTQSSRYLVKRTGEKVFLECVQDMDHENMFWYRQDPGLGLRLIYFSYDVKMKEKGDIPEGYSVSREKKERFSLILESASTNQTSMYLCASSSTIYKQYFGPGTRLTVT.

This clonotype was recorded many times. The chain carries TRBV2 and TRBJ1-1, with 8 bases aligning to TRBD1. The CDR3 consists of 13 residues. V was clipped by 6 bases and J by 4 bases; unmatched bases: 4. The germline V gene encodes CDR1 SNHLY and CDR2 FYNNEI. The CDR3 DNA reads TGTGCCAGCAGCAGGGGGCCGAGCACTGAAGCTTTCTTT. Its protein is CASSRGPSTEAFF.

This clonotype was counted ten times or more. This sequence joins TRBV7-2 and TRBJ2-5; D is ambiguous. This CDR3 contains 13 residues. Germline V lookup: CDR1 SGHTA, CDR2 FQGNSA. The V and J ends lost 3 bases and 5 bases respectively, with 10 bases between them. The CDR3 region has the DNA TGTGCCAGCAGCTTGACCCTCAGGGAGACCCAGTACTTC. The encoded protein is CASSLTLRETQYF.

The J gene is TRBJ1-1, the V gene TRBV12-5; tentative D call: TRBD1 (5 bases). Trimming left V 7 bases short and J 5 bases short, with 14 bases between. Germline V gene sequence: CDR1 LGHNT, CDR2 FRNRAP. The CDR3 is made up of 13 amino acids. The CDR3 loop reads CASASREGTEAFF. The CDR3 DNA follows: TGTGCTAGTGCCAGCCGGGAGGGGACTGAAGCTTTCTTT.

This clonotype was recorded at least ten times. Written as DNA, the CDR3 is TGTGCTAGTGGTCCACAAGGGTGGACGGGAAGCTCCTACGAGCAGTACTTC. Its protein product is CASGPQGWTGSSYEQYF. The chain uses TRBV12-5 and TRBJ2-7, with D possibly TRBD2 on 5 matching bases. Trimming took off 5 bases at V and 0 bases at J, with 20 bases between the two ends. Germline V gives CDR1 LGHNT, CDR2 FRNRAP. The CDR3 has 17 residues.

This clonotype was seen repeatedly, ten times or more. The chain carries TRBV20-1 and TRBJ1-1, with a tentative D call TRBD1 (6 bases). This CDR3 is built from 13 residues. V dropped 5 bases and J dropped 0 bases, with 10 bases sitting between them. Per the germline V gene, CDR1 is DFQATT and CDR2 is SNEGSKA (reference sequence). CDR3 sequence: CSAATGLNTEAFF. CDR3 in DNA: TGCAGTGCTGCCACAGGGTTGAACACTGAAGCTTTCTTT.